The clone carrying this T cell receptor (beta chain) was detected ten times or more. What it recognizes is unknown. From the 5' RACE reads, TCRdb called clonotypes with MiXCR, one entry per CDR3 protein. This sample carries roughly 670,000 distinct CDR3 sequences, around 17% of them seen once, and the ten largest clones take about 20%. CDR1 is ENHRY and CDR2 is SYGVKD in the germline V gene. With V trimmed by 0 bases and J by 8 bases, 6 bases remained unmatched. This CDR3 has 15 residues. This sample was taken from a study of CD8 T cells in ankylosing spondylitis. Whole-study results and caveats: Made up of under 10 highly homologous variants, a TCR beta motif appeared characteristic of ankylosing spondylitis blood.

This TCR came from a male donor with ankylosing spondylitis. The chain combines TRBV10-3 with TRBJ2-3, with 9 nucleotides matching TRBD2. Sequenced input: blood, either unsorted or a sorted T cell fraction (not recorded which). CDR3 residues: CAISESGLAPGTQYF. CDR3 sequence (DNA): TGTGCCATCAGTGAGTCGGGACTAGCCCCTGGTACGCAGTATTTT.